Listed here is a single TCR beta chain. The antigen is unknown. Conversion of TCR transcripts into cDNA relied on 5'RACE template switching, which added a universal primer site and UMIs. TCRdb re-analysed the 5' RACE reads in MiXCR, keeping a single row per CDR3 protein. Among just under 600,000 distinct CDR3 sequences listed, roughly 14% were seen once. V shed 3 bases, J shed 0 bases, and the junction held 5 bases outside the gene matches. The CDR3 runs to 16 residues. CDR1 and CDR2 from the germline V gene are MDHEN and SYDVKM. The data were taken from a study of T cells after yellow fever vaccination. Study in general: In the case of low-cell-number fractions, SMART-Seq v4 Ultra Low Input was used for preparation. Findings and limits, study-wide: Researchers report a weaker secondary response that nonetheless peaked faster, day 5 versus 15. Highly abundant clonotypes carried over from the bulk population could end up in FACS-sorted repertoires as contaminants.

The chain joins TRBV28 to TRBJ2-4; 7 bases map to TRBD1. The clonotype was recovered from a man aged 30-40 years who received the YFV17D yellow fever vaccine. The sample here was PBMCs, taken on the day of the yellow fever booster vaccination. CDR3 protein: CASSLYRGLAKNIQYF. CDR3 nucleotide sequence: TGTGCCAGCAGTTTGTACAGGGGCTTAGCCAAAAACATTCAGTACTTC.